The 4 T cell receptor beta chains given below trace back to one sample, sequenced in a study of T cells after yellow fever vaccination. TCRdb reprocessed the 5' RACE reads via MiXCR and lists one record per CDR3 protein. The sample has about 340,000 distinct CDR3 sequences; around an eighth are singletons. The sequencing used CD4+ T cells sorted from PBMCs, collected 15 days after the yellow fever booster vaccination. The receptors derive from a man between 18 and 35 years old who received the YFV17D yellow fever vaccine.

This CDR3 is CASSPGAGGNVREPQHF. The CDR3 DNA is TGTGCCAGCAGCCCCGGGGCAGGGGGAAATGTAAGGGAGCCCCAGCATTTT. The rearrangement uses TRBV7-2 and TRBJ1-5; 7 positions match TRBD1. The CDR3 loop spans 17 amino acids. The germline V gene has CDR1 SGHTA and CDR2 FQGNSA. The trim removed 5 bases at V and 8 bases at J, leaving 18 bases unmatched.

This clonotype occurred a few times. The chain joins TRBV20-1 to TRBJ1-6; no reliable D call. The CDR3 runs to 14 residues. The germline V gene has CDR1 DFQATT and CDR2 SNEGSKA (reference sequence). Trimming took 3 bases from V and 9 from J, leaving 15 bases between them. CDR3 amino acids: CSARIGQDGSPLHF. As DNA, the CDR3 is TGCAGTGCTAGGATTGGGCAGGACGGTTCACCCCTCCACTTT.

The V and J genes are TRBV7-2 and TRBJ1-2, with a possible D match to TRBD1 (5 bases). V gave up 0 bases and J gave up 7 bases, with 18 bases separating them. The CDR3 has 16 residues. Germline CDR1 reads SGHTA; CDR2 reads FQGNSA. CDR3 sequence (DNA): TGTGCCAGCAGCTTAGCGGGGACCGGCCGGTCACTTGGCTACACCTTC. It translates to CASSLAGTGRSLGYTF.

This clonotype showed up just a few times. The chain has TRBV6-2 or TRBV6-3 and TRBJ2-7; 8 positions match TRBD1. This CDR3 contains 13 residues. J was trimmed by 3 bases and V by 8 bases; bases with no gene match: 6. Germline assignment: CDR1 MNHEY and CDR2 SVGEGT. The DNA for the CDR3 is TGTGCCAGCGGGACTGGGACAGGCTACGAGCAGTACGTC. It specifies CASGTGTGYEQYV.